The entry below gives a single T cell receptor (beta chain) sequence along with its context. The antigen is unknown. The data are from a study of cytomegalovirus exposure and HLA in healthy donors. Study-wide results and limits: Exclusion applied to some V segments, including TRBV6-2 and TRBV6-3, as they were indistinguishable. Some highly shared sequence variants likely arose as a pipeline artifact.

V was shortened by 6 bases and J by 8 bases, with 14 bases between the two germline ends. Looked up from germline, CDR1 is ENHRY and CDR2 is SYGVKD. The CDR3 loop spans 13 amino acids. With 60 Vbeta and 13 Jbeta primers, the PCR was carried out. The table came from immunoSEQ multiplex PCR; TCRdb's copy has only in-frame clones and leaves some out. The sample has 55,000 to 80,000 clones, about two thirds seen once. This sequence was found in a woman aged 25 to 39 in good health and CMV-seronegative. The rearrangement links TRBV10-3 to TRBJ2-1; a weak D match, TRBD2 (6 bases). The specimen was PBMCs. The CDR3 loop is CAISAGGRDEQFF. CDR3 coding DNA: TGTGCCATCAGCGCCGGAGGGCGGGATGAGCAGTTCTTC.